The 9 T cell receptor beta chains below were found in one sample sequenced in a study of blood T cell repertoires in COVID-19. Measured with immunoSEQ multiplex PCR; TCRdb has only the in-frame clones, and not every one. The repertoire holds about 140,000 clones, with about 88% as singletons. Sample: peripheral blood. The receptors shown here come from a human donor with COVID-19, enrolled during active disease. The donor label of this sample is uncertain.

The chain recombines TRBV5-1 with TRBJ2-3; 10 bases map to TRBD1. With 4 bases clipped from V and 6 bases from J, the junction kept 11 bases outside the gene matches. CDR1 is SGHRS and CDR2 is YFSETQ in the germline V gene. This CDR3 has 16 residues. The CDR3 protein is CASSPHRDRGMDTQYF. CDR3 sequence (DNA): TGCGCCAGCAGCCCTCACCGGGACAGGGGAATGGATACGCAGTATTTT.

The chain carries TRBV6-6 and TRBJ2-3; no definite D call. The germline V gene encodes CDR1 MNHNY and CDR2 SVGAGI (reference sequence). V shed 7 bases and J shed 4 bases, with 12 bases lying between them. This CDR3 is built from 13 residues. CDR3 coding DNA: TGTGCCAGCAACCTTGGCATACCAGATACGCAGTATTTT. Protein product: CASNLGIPDTQYF.

V gene TRBV28 combines with J gene TRBJ1-5; 9 nucleotides agree with TRBD1. This CDR3 region has 17 residues. Per the germline V gene, CDR1 is MDHEN and CDR2 is SYDVKM. V shed 1 base, J shed 6 bases, and the junction held 10 bases outside the gene matches. The CDR3 region has the DNA TGTGCCAGCAGTTTATTGGGGTCACAGGGGGCTGGTCAGCCCCAGCATTTT. It is translated as CASSLLGSQGAGQPQHF.

The rearrangement joins TRBV15 to TRBJ2-7; tentative D call: TRBD1 (6 bases). Deletions cut 5 bases from V and 0 bases from J, with 11 bases between. The germline V gene has CDR1 LNHNV and CDR2 YYDKDF (reference sequence). The CDR3 is 14 amino acids. The CDR3 loop reads CATSSEGGSYEQYF. The DNA of the CDR3 is TGTGCCACCAGCTCGGAAGGGGGCTCCTACGAGCAGTACTTC.

V is TRBV18 and J is TRBJ1-3; 9 positions agree with TRBD1. The CDR3 is made up of 16 amino acids. Germline CDR1 is KGHSH and CDR2 is LQKENI. V was clipped by 6 bases and J by 4 bases; unmatched bases: 10. The CDR3 is CASSPGTGRAGNTIYF. CDR3 sequence (DNA): TGTGCCAGCTCGCCCGGGACAGGGAGAGCGGGAAACACCATATATTTT.

The V gene is TRBV7-2, the J gene TRBJ2-1; 7 nucleotides line up with TRBD2. V trimming: 0 bases; J trimming: 2 bases; junction bases outside the gene matches: 7. The CDR3 is made up of 17 amino acids. The germline V gene encodes CDR1 SGHTA and CDR2 FQGNSA. CDR3 region: CASSLAGSGPPYNEQFF. The DNA of the CDR3 is TGTGCCAGCAGCTTAGCAGGTAGCGGGCCCCCCTACAATGAGCAGTTCTTC.

V gene TRBV12-3 or TRBV12-4 combines with J gene TRBJ1-2; the D is unclear. Deletions cut 3 bases from V and 3 bases from J, with 8 bases between. This CDR3 has 13 residues. CDR3 DNA sequence: TGTGCCAGCAGTTTCACGGGAGACTATGGCTACACCTTC. Protein product: CASSFTGDYGYTF.

The V gene is TRBV27, the J gene TRBJ2-3, with 10 bases lining up with TRBD1. The trim removed 5 bases at V and 2 bases at J, leaving 7 bases unmatched. The germline V gene has CDR1 MNHEY and CDR2 SMNVEV (reference sequence). This CDR3 spans 16 amino acids. The CDR3 coding sequence is TGTGCCAGCAGTCAATCGGACAGGGGGTTCACAGATACGCAGTATTTT. Encoded protein: CASSQSDRGFTDTQYF.

J is TRBJ1-6 and V is TRBV13; TRBD1 aligns across 8 bases. The junction had 15 bases not matched to a gene; V was cut back by 4 bases and J by 1 base. The germline CDR1 and CDR2 sequences are PRHDT and FYEKMQ (reference sequence). The CDR3 is 20 residues long. The CDR3 bases are TGTGCCAGCAGCTCTGGGGTCGGACAGGGTCGGGAATCCTATAATTCACCCCTCCACTTT. Translation: CASSSGVGQGRESYNSPLHF.